This is a list of T cell receptor beta chains from one sample in a study of tumor and adjacent non-tumor tissue in lung cancer. TCRdb used MiXCR to reprocess the multiplex PCR reads, holding one entry per CDR3 protein. The sample has some 66,000 distinct CDR3 sequences, roughly 60% seen once. The sequenced sample consisted of distant non-tumor lung tissue. The source is an older man with non-small cell lung cancer. Both conserved end residues are trimmed from each CDR3. Each record gives: CDR3 protein, clone size, D gene, V gene, J gene. A D gene is named only where the DNA matches it firmly. Clone size, where shown, is once, few, many, or a class for clones that have expanded.

CDR3: ASRPRRSGADVLT
size: .
D: .
V: TRBV28
J: TRBJ2-6

CDR3: ASSIGQLGGNQPQH
size: .
D: .
V: TRBV19
J: TRBJ1-5

CDR3: AWSGPSKQY
size: .
D: .
V: TRBV30
J: TRBJ2-7

CDR3: ASSWDKNSPLH
size: many
D: .
V: TRBV6-2/TRBV6-3
J: TRBJ1-6

CDR3: ASSPPTGLETQY
size: few
D: .
V: TRBV28
J: TRBJ2-5

CDR3: VSNHVNQRETQY
size: .
D: .
V: TRBV28
J: TRBJ2-5

CDR3: AISYEGSYNEQS
size: .
D: .
V: TRBV6-2/TRBV6-3
J: TRBJ2-1

CDR3: ANSGQESSNGQF
size: .
D: TRBD1
V: TRBV12-3/TRBV12-4
J: TRBJ2-1

CDR3: ASAAGTTLSDTQY
size: many
D: TRBD2
V: TRBV5-1
J: TRBJ2-3

CDR3: AISESGGAVTDTQY
size: few
D: .
V: TRBV10-3
J: TRBJ2-3

CDR3: AGRALNQSQH
size: .
D: .
V: TRBV6-5
J: TRBJ1-5

CDR3: AISELLGSNQPQH
size: .
D: .
V: TRBV10-3
J: TRBJ1-5

CDR3: ASGPAYEQY
size: .
D: .
V: TRBV11-2
J: TRBJ2-7

CDR3: ASGYRSPSVTGELF
size: .
D: .
V: TRBV2
J: TRBJ2-2

CDR3: ASGLGIGNEQY
size: .
D: .
V: TRBV11-2
J: TRBJ2-7

CDR3: ASCEGEAWEQY
size: .
D: .
V: TRBV10-2
J: TRBJ2-7

CDR3: ASRRQGTLFAGQLF
size: .
D: TRBD1
V: TRBV11-2
J: TRBJ2-2

CDR3: ANSLISGAL
size: once
D: .
V: TRBV11-2
J: TRBJ1-1

CDR3: ATSEEGRNQHQH
size: .
D: .
V: TRBV10-3
J: TRBJ1-5

CDR3: ASREHRGGEQF
size: many
D: .
V: TRBV6-1
J: TRBJ2-1

CDR3: VSRAVDEELF
size: .
D: .
V: TRBV6-5
J: TRBJ1-4

CDR3: TSSPIPGRTLTGDLF
size: .
D: .
V: TRBV5-4
J: TRBJ2-2

CDR3: SLSGQGAYGYT
size: .
D: TRBD1
V: TRBV29-1
J: TRBJ1-2

CDR3: SANLGEIQY
size: .
D: .
V: TRBV20-1
J: TRBJ2-5

CDR3: ATSTGATGELF
size: .
D: .
V: TRBV11-3
J: TRBJ2-2

CDR3: AISERLAGVLRGTDTQY
size: .
D: TRBD2
V: TRBV2
J: TRBJ2-3

CDR3: ASGSQNGQDFHEQY
size: .
D: .
V: TRBV6-1
J: TRBJ2-7

CDR3: TSSLTGFVTGVLF
size: .
D: TRBD1
V: TRBV11-2
J: TRBJ2-2

CDR3: ASSLKALQASSYEQY
size: .
D: .
V: TRBV11-2
J: TRBJ2-7

CDR3: ASNLTSHEQY
size: .
D: .
V: TRBV11-2
J: TRBJ2-7